Presented here are 30 T cell receptor beta chains from one specimen sequenced in a study of radiotherapy plus CTLA-4 blockade in lung cancer. Repertoires were generated with immunoSEQ multiplex PCR, while TCRdb's copy carries only in-frame clones and drops some. The table records 75,000 to 95,000 clones, 72% of them present only once. This specimen consisted of peripheral blood, obtained from a patient treated with radiotherapy plus ipilimumab. The receptor set was obtained from a human donor with non-small cell lung cancer that progressed on radiotherapy plus ipilimumab.

This clone was seen a single time. V usage is TRBV28 and J usage is TRBJ2-7; a possible D gene is TRBD2 (6 bases). The CDR3 sequence is 14 residues long. V was clipped by 6 bases and J by 7 bases, with 19 bases between them. CDR1 is MDHEN, CDR2 SYDVKM, per germline. This CDR3 reads CASRGGEGLREQYF. CDR3 coding DNA: TGTGCCAGCAGGGGAGGCGAGGGGTTACGGGAGCAGTACTTC.

J is TRBJ2-5 and V is TRBV28; 11 nucleotides align to TRBD2. The CDR3 has 15 residues. The germline V gene encodes CDR1 MDHEN and CDR2 SYDVKM. Trimming cost V 1 base and J 3 bases; bases outside gene matches: 1. The CDR3 region is CASSLSLAGEETQYF. The CDR3 bases are TGTGCCAGCAGTTTATCACTAGCGGGAGAAGAGACCCAGTACTTC.

V is TRBV11-2 and J is TRBJ2-2, with D unresolved. The CDR3 has 14 amino acids. V was pared by 8 bases and J by 0 bases, with 10 bases between. The germline gives CDR1 SGHAT, CDR2 FQNNGV. In DNA, the CDR3 is TGTGCCAGCTCAAGTGGTTCGAACACCGGGGAGCTGTTTTTT. It codes for CASSSGSNTGELFF.

V usage is TRBV27 and J usage is TRBJ2-7, with a weak D call TRBD1 (7 bases). Trimming stripped 3 bases from V and 1 base from J, with 16 bases between. The CDR3 is made up of 16 amino acids. Germline CDR1 is MNHEY and CDR2 is SMNVEV (reference sequence). The CDR3 region has the DNA TGTGCCAGCAGTTTTAGTGCGGGACAGATATCCTACGAGCAGTACTTC. Amino acid sequence: CASSFSAGQISYEQYF.

The chain has TRBV27 and TRBJ2-7; tentatively, D is TRBD1 or TRBD2 (5 bases each). Germline CDR1 MNHEY, CDR2 SMNVEV (reference sequence). V shed 4 bases and J shed 4 bases, with 14 bases lying between them. This CDR3 contains 14 residues. CDR3 sequence reads: CASSWDRGGYEQYF. For the CDR3, the DNA is TGTGCCAGCAGTTGGGACCGCGGTGGGTACGAGCAGTACTTC.

The chain carries TRBV7-2 and TRBJ2-3; D remains ambiguous. CDR3 length equals 12 residues. In germline, CDR1 is SGHTA, CDR2 FQGNSA. Trimming removed 4 bases at V and 2 bases at J, with 4 bases between. The CDR3 coding sequence is TGTGCCAGCAGCTCGTTCACAGATACGCAGTATTTT. Translation gives CASSSFTDTQYF.

The chain links TRBV28 to TRBJ1-1, with D hard to call. The CDR3 runs to 13 residues. Germline V CDR1 and CDR2: MDHEN, SYDVKM. Trimming took 2 bases from V and 5 from J, leaving 9 bases between them. CDR3 loop: CASSLVWDTEAFF. The DNA of the CDR3 is TGTGCCAGCAGTTTAGTGTGGGATACTGAAGCTTTCTTT.

Concerning this clone: This CDR3 is also generated by other DNA sequences in the sample. The chain has TRBV9 and TRBJ2-1; TRBD2 matches at 8 bases. Germline trimming cut 5 bases from V and 2 bases from J; bases unmatched to any gene: 6. This CDR3 region has 15 residues. Germline lookup yields CDR1 SGDLS and CDR2 YYNGEE. CDR3 DNA sequence: TGTGCCAGCAGTCTAAGCGGGAGCGCCTACAATGAGCAGTTCTTC. Its translation is CASSLSGSAYNEQFF.

V usage is TRBV19 and J usage is TRBJ2-7, with TRBD2 as a possible D gene (7 bases). The CDR3 runs to 13 residues. Germline lookup yields CDR1 LNHDA and CDR2 SQIVND (reference sequence). Trimming took 3 bases from V and 4 from J, leaving 10 bases between them. In DNA form, the CDR3 reads TGTGCCAGTAGTATGGGAGGGGGGTACGAGCAGTACTTC. Residues: CASSMGGGYEQYF.

The rearrangement links TRBV7-6 to TRBJ2-3; maybe TRBD2 (5 bases). The V end lost 0 bases, the J end lost 6 bases, and 19 bases lay between the germline ends. CDR1 and CDR2 from the germline V gene are SGHVS and FNYEAQ. CDR3 length: 17 residues. As DNA, the CDR3 is TGTGCCAGCAGCTTAGCGGGAGTCGGCGGTTTGATGGATACGCAGTATTTT. It translates to CASSLAGVGGLMDTQYF. Drawing the rest from reference TRBV7-6 and TRBJ2-3, the complete variable domain is GAGVSQSPRYKVTKRGQDVALRCDPISGHVSLYWYRQALGQGPEFLTYFNYEAQQDKSGLPNDRFSAERPEGSISTLTIQRTEQRDSAMYRCASSLAGVGGLMDTQYFGPGTRLTVL.

Written as DNA, the CDR3 is TGTGCCAGCAGTAAAATCTCAACAGATTCACCCCTCCACTTT. Translation gives CASSKISTDSPLHF. The chain uses TRBV6-5 and TRBJ1-6; D remains unclear. The CDR3 extends over 14 amino acids. CDR1 is MNHEY, CDR2 SVGAGI, per germline. V was shortened by 5 bases and J by 8 bases, with 13 bases between the two germline ends.

The chain is built from TRBV9 and TRBJ1-1; TRBD1 matches at 7 bases. V lost 3 bases, J lost 0 bases, and 11 bases stayed unmatched. Germline loops: CDR1 SGDLS, CDR2 YYNGEE. This CDR3 region has 17 residues. The CDR3 is CASSARTGQSMNTEAFF. The CDR3 nucleotides read TGTGCCAGCAGCGCACGGACGGGACAGAGTATGAACACTGAAGCTTTCTTT.

The CDR3, as DNA: TGTGCCAGCAGTTCAGACAGGGGTTATTCACCCCTCCACTTT. Protein: CASSSDRGYSPLHF. This chain joins TRBV27 and TRBJ1-6; 8 nucleotides match TRBD1. CDR3 length: 14 amino acids. V shed 4 bases and J 8 bases; nucleotides not matched to a gene: 4. The germline CDR1 and CDR2 sequences are MNHEY and SMNVEV (reference sequence).

The genes are TRBV18 and TRBJ2-2; D might be TRBD2 (5 bases). V lost 3 bases and J 0 bases, leaving 8 bases between the germline ends. Per the germline V gene, CDR1 is KGHSH and CDR2 is LQKENI. The length of the CDR3 is 15 residues. DNA of the CDR3: TGTGCCAGCTCACCGGGGAGCTCGAACACCGGGGAGCTGTTTTTT. It yields the protein CASSPGSSNTGELFF.

This chain joins TRBV27 and TRBJ2-2; possible D gene TRBD2, 5 bases. Trimming left V 6 bases short and J 3 bases short, with 14 bases between. CDR1 and CDR2 (germline): MNHEY, SMNVEV (reference sequence). There are 15 residues in the CDR3. The chain's CDR3 is CASRPRTLYTGELFF. The CDR3 DNA follows: TGTGCCAGCAGGCCCCGGACTCTGTACACCGGGGAGCTGTTTTTT.

The V and J genes are TRBV28 and TRBJ1-1; no definite D call. V gave up 3 bases and J gave up 1 base, with 3 bases separating them. The CDR3 sequence is 12 residues long. Germline V gene sequence: CDR1 MDHEN, CDR2 SYDVKM. The CDR3 spells CASSFRNTEAFF. In DNA form, the CDR3 reads TGTGCCAGCAGTTTCAGGAACACTGAAGCTTTCTTT.

The chain couples TRBV7-9 to TRBJ2-7; D not certain. V was pared by 3 bases and J by 3 bases, with 12 bases between. The CDR3 is made up of 14 amino acids. In germline, CDR1 is SEHNR, CDR2 FQNEAQ (reference sequence). In DNA form, the CDR3 reads TGTGCCAGCAGCTTTAACTCACCCGGCTACGAGCAGTACTTC. Translation: CASSFNSPGYEQYF.

The chain is built from TRBV2 and TRBJ2-6; D might be TRBD2 (5 bases). CDR1 is SNHLY, CDR2 FYNNEI, per germline. Trimming cost V 6 bases and J 3 bases, with 21 bases left between them. The CDR3 extends over 18 amino acids. CDR3 nucleotides: TGTGCCAGCAGAGGACGAGGGTCGGCGGTATATGGGGCCAACGTCCTGACTTTC. It is translated as CASRGRGSAVYGANVLTF.

The CDR3 DNA sequence: TGTGCCAGCAGCTTATTGGGGCGGGCAGATACGCAGTATTTT. Its translation is CASSLLGRADTQYF. The rearrangement uses TRBV7-3 and TRBJ2-3; D possibly matches TRBD1 or TRBD2 (5 bases each). The CDR3 sequence is 14 residues long. Germline CDR1 reads SGHTA; CDR2 reads FQGTGA. Trimming pared 2 bases from V and 4 bases from J, leaving 10 bases between.

The rearrangement uses TRBV9 and TRBJ2-2, with 9 bases fitting TRBD2. Germline trimming cut 2 bases from V and 6 bases from J; bases unmatched to any gene: 8. The CDR3 is made up of 16 amino acids. The germline V gene has CDR1 SGDLS and CDR2 YYNGEE. For the CDR3, the DNA is TGTGCCAGCAGCGTCTGGGCTAGCGGGGTTGCCGGGGAGCTGTTTTTT. This translates into CASSVWASGVAGELFF.

CDR3 DNA sequence: TGCGCCAGCAGCGTAACTGGGGAGGCTAACACTGAAGCTTTCTTT. Translated: CASSVTGEANTEAFF. The J gene is TRBJ1-1, the V gene TRBV5-1; D is undetermined. The CDR3 covers 15 residues. Trimming cost V 4 bases and J 2 bases, with 15 bases left between them. CDR1 and CDR2 (germline): SGHRS, YFSETQ.

This chain links TRBV19 with TRBJ2-5; D perhaps matches TRBD1 (7 bases). The CDR3 runs 15 residues. With 5 bases removed from V and 3 bases from J, the gap between germline ends came to 16 bases. Germline V gives CDR1 LNHDA, CDR2 SQIVND (reference sequence). The CDR3 sequence is CASSVNRGGKETQYF. The DNA for the CDR3 is TGTGCCAGTAGTGTTAACAGGGGAGGAAAAGAGACCCAGTACTTC.

The chain's CDR3 is CASRGWTEQGTDTQYF. CDR3 DNA: TGTGCCAGCAGAGGGTGGACGGAACAGGGGACAGATACGCAGTATTTT. The genes are TRBV2 and TRBJ2-3; 7 bases agree with TRBD1. The trim removed 6 bases at V and 3 bases at J, leaving 12 bases unmatched. The length of the CDR3 is 16 residues. From germline, CDR1 is SNHLY and CDR2 FYNNEI.

The chain carries TRBV29-1 and TRBJ2-7; D not certain. Germline V lookup: CDR1 SQVTM, CDR2 ANQGSEA. V lost 1 base to trimming and J lost 3 bases, with 7 bases between them. This CDR3 is built from 12 residues. CDR3 sequence: CSVEVAGYEQYF. The CDR3 nucleotides read TGCAGCGTTGAAGTTGCTGGCTACGAGCAGTACTTC.

The chain is built from TRBV5-1 and TRBJ2-2; TRBD1 agrees at 8 bases. The J segment lost 5 bases and the V segment lost 7 bases, leaving 7 bases of the junction unmatched. CDR1 and CDR2 from the germline V gene are SGHRS and YFSETQ. The CDR3 is made up of 14 amino acids. The CDR3 spells CASGAGGATGELFF. CDR3 nucleotides: TGCGCCAGCGGCGCAGGGGGCGCGACCGGGGAGCTGTTTTTT.

The chain is built from TRBV29-1 and TRBJ1-1; D not resolved. The V gene's germline CDR1 is SQVTM and CDR2 ANQGSEA. Trimming shortened V by 6 bases and J by 9 bases, and 14 bases separated the two germline ends. This CDR3 is 11 amino acids long. The CDR3 spells CSVGWRAQAFF. In DNA, the CDR3 is TGCAGCGTGGGTTGGAGGGCCCAAGCTTTCTTT.

The chain is built from TRBV29-1 and TRBJ1-2, with unresolved D. The V end lost 5 bases, the J end lost 0 bases, and 10 bases lay between the germline ends. The CDR3 has 13 residues. Germline values: CDR1 SQVTM, CDR2 ANQGSEA. DNA for the CDR3: TGCAGCGTTTCCGAGGGAGCTAACTATGGCTACACCTTC. Translation gives CSVSEGANYGYTF.

V usage is TRBV9 and J usage is TRBJ2-1; 14 nucleotides agree with TRBD2. This CDR3 has 15 amino acids. Trimming took 4 bases from V and 6 from J; bases not matched to a gene: 3. From germline, CDR1 is SGDLS and CDR2 YYNGEE. CDR3 DNA: TGTGCCAGCAGCCTGACTAGCGGGGGGGCCAATGAGCAGTTCTTC. Its protein product is CASSLTSGGANEQFF.

V gene TRBV5-6 combines with J gene TRBJ2-7, with TRBD2 matching over 8 bases. V lost 3 bases to trimming and J lost 0 bases; unmatched junction nucleotides: 5. Germline CDR1 reads SGHDT; CDR2 reads YYEEEE. The CDR3 is made up of 15 amino acids. The CDR3 bases are TGTGCCAGCAGCTCGGGGGGGCTTTACTCCTACGAGCAGTACTTC. Translating it yields CASSSGGLYSYEQYF.

This clone occurred many times. This chain joins TRBV10-3 and TRBJ1-1, with 7 bases fitting TRBD1. The ends lost 0 bases at V and 4 bases at J; junction bases unmatched: 8. CDR1 is ENHRY, CDR2 SYGVKD, per germline. The CDR3 spans 16 residues. The CDR3 loop is CAISESTGVRGTEAFF. CDR3 DNA sequence: TGTGCCATCAGTGAGTCAACAGGGGTCCGTGGCACTGAAGCTTTCTTT.